The 10 T cell receptor beta chains in this list originate from one sample, sequenced in a study of blood T cell repertoires in COVID-19. The assay was immunoSEQ multiplex PCR, and TCRdb's table has in-frame clones only and misses some. The sample lists some 250,000 clones; 80% to 90% were seen once. What was sequenced was PBMCs or T cells enriched from blood (not recorded which). The receptor set was obtained from a woman in her forties or fifties who had recovered from COVID-19.

This sequence joins TRBV19 and TRBJ1-2; a weak D match, TRBD1 (5 bases). Trimming took 8 bases from V and 2 from J, leaving 9 bases between them. CDR1 and CDR2 (germline): LNHDA, SQIVND (reference sequence). This CDR3 is built from 12 residues. CDR3 protein: CASEDRNYGYTF. DNA for the CDR3: TGTGCCAGTGAAGACAGAAACTATGGCTACACCTTC. Combining the CDR3 with reference TRBV19 and TRBJ1-2 gives the whole variable domain DGGITQSPKYLFRKEGQNVTLSCEQNLNHDAMYWYRQDPGQGLRLIYYSQIVNDFQKGDIAEGYSVSREKKESFPLTVTSAQKNPTAFYLCASEDRNYGYTFGSGTRLTVV.

This chain connects TRBV7-2 to TRBJ2-3; 9 bases align to TRBD2. The CDR3 extends over 14 amino acids. J was trimmed by 5 bases and V by 5 bases; bases with no gene match: 5. CDR1 and CDR2 from the germline V gene are SGHTA and FQGNSA. The CDR3 coding sequence is TGTGCCAGCAGCGTTAGCGGGAGAGGAGATACGCAGTATTTT. This codes for CASSVSGRGDTQYF.

This clone was observed once. V usage is TRBV4-1 and J usage is TRBJ2-2; D is ambiguous. Looked up from germline, CDR1 is MGHRA and CDR2 is YSYEKL. The CDR3 extends over 16 amino acids. Deletions cut 1 base from V and 3 bases from J, with 12 bases between. The CDR3 sequence is CASSQAWFEDTGELFF. The CDR3 DNA reads as TGCGCCAGCAGCCAAGCTTGGTTCGAGGACACCGGGGAGCTGTTTTTT.

The V and J genes are TRBV27 and TRBJ1-2; weak D call: TRBD1 (5 bases). The V end was cut by 6 bases, the J end by 7 bases, with 24 bases between. The CDR3 spans 16 residues. Germline loops: CDR1 MNHEY, CDR2 SMNVEV (reference sequence). The CDR3 spells CASRLRGSGRVGGYTF. CDR3 nucleotide sequence: TGTGCCAGCAGGTTACGAGGGTCAGGGAGGGTTGGTGGCTACACCTTC.

The chain links TRBV11-2 to TRBJ2-7; 7 bases map to TRBD2. Germline CDR1 and CDR2: SGHAT and FQNNGV. The CDR3 has 16 residues. The J segment lost 3 bases and the V segment lost 1 base, leaving 9 bases of the junction unmatched. The chain's CDR3 is CASSLVEAGARYEQYF. The DNA for the CDR3 is TGTGCCAGCAGCTTAGTTGAGGCGGGAGCGCGCTACGAGCAGTACTTC. The full variable domain, completed using reference TRBV11-2 and TRBJ2-7, is EAGVAQSPRYKIIEKRQSVAFWCNPISGHATLYWYQQILGQGPKLLIQFQNNGVVDDSQLPKDRFSAERLKGVDSTLKIQPAKLEDSAVYLCASSLVEAGARYEQYFGPGTRLTVT.

This chain connects TRBV5-1 to TRBJ2-7; D possibly corresponds to TRBD2 (5 bases). The V end lost 4 bases, the J end lost 2 bases, and 16 bases lay between the germline ends. The CDR3 totals 15 residues. Per germline, CDR1 SGHRS and CDR2 YFSETQ. Here the CDR3 reads CASSPGTDGAYEQYF. The CDR3 region has the DNA TGCGCCAGCAGCCCGGGCACGGACGGGGCCTACGAGCAGTACTTC. Full variable domain (missing parts from reference TRBV5-1 and TRBJ2-7): KAGVTQTPRYLIKTRGQQVTLSCSPISGHRSVSWYQQTPGQGLQFLFEYFSETQRNKGNFPGRFSGRQFSNSRSEMNVSTLELGDSALYLCASSPGTDGAYEQYFGPGTRLTVT.

This clone was seen only once. This sequence joins TRBV27 and TRBJ1-6, with 10 bases that match TRBD1. Germline-derived CDR1 and CDR2 are MNHEY and SMNVEV (reference sequence). The length of the CDR3 is 17 residues. Losses at the gene ends were 3 bases for V and 0 bases for J; bases not matched to a gene: 2. CDR3 region: CASSFGTGVSYNSPLHF. In nucleotides, the CDR3 is TGTGCCAGCAGTTTCGGGACAGGGGTCTCCTATAATTCACCCCTCCACTTT.

The count of this clone is one. Distinct nucleotide sequences in the sample also encode this CDR3. J is TRBJ1-3 and V is TRBV27; no clear D. CDR3 length: 14 residues. Germline assignment: CDR1 MNHEY and CDR2 SMNVEV (reference sequence). Trimming stripped 2 bases from V and 3 bases from J, with 8 bases between. CDR3 DNA sequence: TGTGCCAGCAGTTTACGAGGATTTGGAAACACCATATATTTT. This sequence encodes CASSLRGFGNTIYF.

V gene TRBV28 combines with J gene TRBJ2-7; TRBD2 aligns across 10 bases. Germline CDR1 reads MDHEN; CDR2 reads SYDVKM. This CDR3 spans 15 amino acids. V was clipped by 4 bases and J by 2 bases; unmatched bases: 5. The CDR3 region has the DNA TGTGCCAGCAGTTCGTCTAGCGGGGGAGCCTACGAGCAGTACTTC. Encoded protein: CASSSSSGGAYEQYF.

A remark on this clone: The same CDR3 arises from other DNA sequences in this sample as well. This chain joins TRBV3-1 (or the pseudogene TRBV3-2) and TRBJ2-1, with a tentative D call TRBD1 (5 bases). V was pared by 1 base and J by 3 bases, with 10 bases between. The CDR3 covers 15 residues. CDR1 and CDR2 from the germline V gene are LGHDT and YNNKEL (reference sequence). DNA for the CDR3: TGTGCCAGCAGCCAAGGAAGGGGCGGCTACAATGAGCAGTTCTTC. This translates into CASSQGRGGYNEQFF.